Sequencing of this TCR beta chain was carried out in a study of T cell changes during pregnancy in multiple sclerosis (dated by TCRdb to between 2018 and 2021). For context, the study as a whole: In women with multiple sclerosis, the researchers looked at how the T cell repertoire shifted as pregnancy progressed.

Per the germline V gene, MGHDK is the CDR1 and SYGVNS is the CDR2. Trimming leaves V shorter by 4 bases and J shorter by 0 bases, with the junction holding 4 bases beyond the gene matches. Including the terminal cysteine and phenylalanine, the CDR3 comprises 16 residues. The sequence is cut down to CDR3 DNA, 48 bases in frame from base 1. The library was produced with the immunoSEQ multiplex PCR assay. TCRdb re-hosts the immuneACCESS table, in-frame sequences only. Its copies lack some clones; in the studies checked, an unresolved V gene accounts for under half of them, and the cause for the rest is not known. The sample includes approximately 37,000 clones, with about 89% observed a single time. Together, the top ten hold 0.3% to 0.45% of the sample. On this clone: Its binding antigen is unknown. No quality values exist for individual bases; no much larger clone is one base distant.

The TCR comes from a female donor in good health, enrolled as a control in a pregnancy study. The chain was built from TRBV25-1 and TRBJ2-1; 9 bases in the junction line up with TRBD1. This sample comprised CD4+ T cells from peripheral blood mononuclear cells, obtained in the third trimester of pregnancy. The DNA sequence is given as TGTGCCAGCAGTGGCCTACAGGGGGCCTCCTACAATGAGCAGTTCTTC. Its coded protein is CASSGLQGASYNEQFF.